This TCR beta chain was identified during a study of cytomegalovirus exposure and HLA in healthy donors. Study results and caveats: In the approximately 120 validation repertoires, a later analysis found that first-cohort TCR clusters tended to co-occur. Among TCR beta chains, those listed as cytomegalovirus-associated numbered over 150. The classifier reportedly diagnosed cytomegalovirus status with high specificity and sensitivity.

Comments on this clone: Its antigen remains unidentified.

Libraries were prepared by immunoSEQ multiplex PCR; TCRdb keeps only in-frame clonotypes and omits some of them. The repertoire holds around 200,000 clones, with about 86% as singletons. Germline V gene data show CDR1 as LNHDA and CDR2 as SQIVND (reference sequence). V shed 6 bases, J shed 4 bases, and the junction held 4 bases outside the gene matches. The length of the CDR3 is 14 residues. Input material: PBMCs. This TCR was sampled from a woman younger than 35 in good health and CMV-seropositive. V is TRBV19 and J is TRBJ2-2, with 8 nucleotides matching TRBD1. CDR3 residues: CASRSQGGTGELFF. DNA for the CDR3: TGTGCCAGTAGGTCACAGGGGGGCACCGGGGAGCTGTTTTTT.